Listed below are T cell receptor beta chains from one sample, sequenced in a study of T cell responses to AZD1222 COVID-19 vaccine. Only in-frame clones appear in the TCRdb table, and some are missing; sequencing was by immunoSEQ multiplex PCR. There are around 100,000 clones in the sample; approximately 87% occur only once, and more than 15% lies in the top ten. The sequencing used peripheral blood, collected on day 0 of AZD1222 vaccination. The source is an adult in good health. Both conserved end residues are part of each CDR3. Fields, in order: V gene, D gene, clone size, J gene, CDR3 DNA, CDR3 protein. D genes are given only for firm matches. Expanded clones get a size class; other rows say once, few or many, or leave the size out.

V: TRBV15; D: -; size: -; J: TRBJ2-7; DNA: TGTGCCACCAGCAGAGTAGATATAGCCGGCGATAACTACGAGCAGTACTTC; CDR3: CATSRVDIAGDNYEQYF
V: TRBV19; D: -; size: -; J: TRBJ2-7; DNA: TGTGCCAGTAGTATAGCGAACAGCCGAGGCTACGAGCAGTACTTC; CDR3: CASSIANSRGYEQYF
V: TRBV5-1; D: -; size: -; J: TRBJ2-3; DNA: TGCGCCAGCACCCACAAGCCCCCATCGCAGTATTTT; CDR3: CASTHKPPSQYF
V: TRBV20-1; D: -; size: few; J: TRBJ1-2; DNA: TGCAGTGCTAGCATTAACTATGGCTACACCTTC; CDR3: CSASINYGYTF
V: TRBV7-3; D: -; size: -; J: TRBJ1-1; DNA: TGTGCCAGCAGCTTAAGTGTAAAAGGTGAAGCTTTCTTT; CDR3: CASSLSVKGEAFF
V: TRBV2; D: -; size: -; J: TRBJ2-7; DNA: TGTGCCAGCATGGTACGGACCTACGAGCAGTACTTC; CDR3: CASMVRTYEQYF
V: TRBV7-3; D: TRBD1; size: -; J: TRBJ2-1; DNA: TGTGCCAGCAGCGCAACCGGGACAGGGGATCTTTATAGTGAGCAGTTCTTC; CDR3: CASSATGTGDLYSEQFF
V: TRBV3-1/TRBV3-2; D: -; size: -; J: TRBJ2-1; DNA: TGTGCCAGCAGCCGAGAATTTGCCTGCGGCCCCGATTACAATGAGCAGTTCTTC; CDR3: CASSREFACGPDYNEQFF
V: TRBV7-2; D: -; size: -; J: TRBJ1-6; DNA: TGTGCCAGCAGCTTAGTATCAGGGGTCAATTCACCCCTCCACTTT; CDR3: CASSLVSGVNSPLHF
V: TRBV12-2; D: -; size: -; J: TRBJ1-1; DNA: TGTGCAAGTCGCTCAACACGGAAGGGGGAGAACACTGAAGCTTTCTTT; CDR3: CASRSTRKGENTEAFF
V: TRBV7-2; D: TRBD2; size: -; J: TRBJ2-3; DNA: TGTGCCAGCATGCGACTAGCGGGAGCGGCAGATACGCAGTATTTT; CDR3: CASMRLAGAADTQYF
V: TRBV19; D: -; size: -; J: TRBJ2-7; DNA: TGTGCCAGTAGTATAGAATCCAGGGACTACGAGCAGTACTTC; CDR3: CASSIESRDYEQYF
V: TRBV25-1; D: -; size: -; J: TRBJ1-2; DNA: TGTGCCAGCAGTGAATATGACCTCTATGGCTACACCTTC; CDR3: CASSEYDLYGYTF
V: TRBV4-3; D: TRBD2; size: -; J: TRBJ2-2; DNA: TGCGCCAGCAGCCAACTAGCGGTGAACACCGGGGAGCTGTTTTTT; CDR3: CASSQLAVNTGELFF
V: TRBV12-3/TRBV12-4; D: -; size: -; J: TRBJ2-7; DNA: TGTGCCAGCAGCCTCAGGGGCGAAGAGCAGTACTTC; CDR3: CASSLRGEEQYF
V: TRBV15; D: -; size: -; J: TRBJ1-1; DNA: TGTGCCACCAGCAGAGATAAGGGACCTGGCACTGAAGCTTTCTTT; CDR3: CATSRDKGPGTEAFF
V: TRBV4-1; D: TRBD2; size: -; J: TRBJ2-7; DNA: TGCGCCAGCAGCCAAGTTACTAGCGGGGCCATCTACGAGCAGTACTTC; CDR3: CASSQVTSGAIYEQYF
V: TRBV19; D: -; size: -; J: TRBJ1-5; DNA: TGTGCCAGTAGTACGGACAGAAATCAGCCCCAGCATTTT; CDR3: CASSTDRNQPQHF
V: TRBV6-2/TRBV6-3; D: -; size: -; J: TRBJ2-3; DNA: TGTGCCAGCAGTTACTCCCTAGATACGCAGTATTTT; CDR3: CASSYSLDTQYF